Each of the 24 T cell receptor beta chains below was sequenced from the same sample in a study of T cell responses to AZD1222 COVID-19 vaccine. The repertoire was sequenced with immunoSEQ multiplex PCR; TCRdb's copy has only in-frame clones and lacks some. This sample yields over 100,000 clones, of which roughly 93% are seen a single time; approximately 6.3% belongs to the top ten. Sequencing was performed on peripheral blood, taken on day 0 of AZD1222 vaccination. These TCRs come from an adult in good health.

The rearrangement links TRBV6-5 to TRBJ2-1, with TRBD2 identical over 8 bases. The CDR3 spans 15 residues. The germline gives CDR1 MNHEY, CDR2 SVGAGI. The V gene end was trimmed by 8 bases and the J gene end by 4 bases; junction bases not matched to a gene: 10. This CDR3 is CASWLELAAYNEQFF. CDR3 DNA sequence: TGTGCCAGCTGGTTGGAACTAGCGGCATACAATGAGCAGTTCTTC.

The gene calls are TRBV19 and TRBJ1-2, with D perhaps TRBD1 (6 bases). V shed 6 bases and J shed 5 bases, with 13 bases lying between them. Germline CDR1 is LNHDA and CDR2 is SQIVND (reference sequence). The CDR3 is 13 amino acids. The CDR3, as DNA: TGTGCCAGTAGAGGGGGGGCAAGGTATGGCTACACCTTC. Translating gives CASRGGARYGYTF.

The V and J genes are TRBV6-5 and TRBJ2-1, with 8 positions matching TRBD1. This CDR3 spans 14 amino acids. With 6 bases clipped from V and 6 bases from J, the junction kept 7 bases outside the gene matches. Germline values: CDR1 MNHEY, CDR2 SVGAGI. The CDR3 protein is CASSRQGLGNEQFF. The CDR3 nucleotides are TGTGCCAGCAGCAGACAGGGGTTAGGCAATGAGCAGTTCTTC.

This clone was counted between two and nine times. The chain couples TRBV11-1 to TRBJ2-7; no definite D call. The V end lost 1 base, the J end lost 2 bases, and 6 bases lay between the germline ends. Germline V lookup: CDR1 SGHAT, CDR2 FQDESV (reference sequence). The length of the CDR3 is 13 residues. The CDR3 bases are TGTGCCAGCAGCTTAGGCTCAACCTACGAGCAGTACTTC. This encodes CASSLGSTYEQYF.

The table lists this clone with a count of one. This chain connects TRBV30 to TRBJ2-1, with D possibly matching TRBD2 (5 bases). Trimming took off 1 base at V and 6 bases at J, with 10 bases between the two ends. CDR1 and CDR2 (germline): GTSNPN, SVGIG (reference sequence). This CDR3 spans 13 amino acids. The CDR3: CAWSEIAINEQFF. In DNA, the CDR3 is TGTGCCTGGAGTGAGATAGCGATCAATGAGCAGTTCTTC.

The table lists this clone with a count of one. The chain uses TRBV7-9 and TRBJ2-7, with 10 nucleotides matching TRBD1. V shed 3 bases and J 5 bases; nucleotides not matched to a gene: 1. The CDR3 contains 13 residues. Looked up from germline, CDR1 is SEHNR and CDR2 is FQNEAQ (reference sequence). DNA for the CDR3: TGTGCCAGCAGCTTGGACAGGGGGAACGAGCAGTACTTC. Protein sequence: CASSLDRGNEQYF.

This chain connects TRBV12-3 or TRBV12-4 to TRBJ2-1, with TRBD1 as a possible D gene (5 bases). The CDR3 extends over 13 amino acids. V was pared by 5 bases and J by 3 bases, with 8 bases between. This CDR3 reads CASSRQFYNEQFF. CDR3 bases: TGTGCCAGCAGTAGACAGTTCTACAATGAGCAGTTCTTC.

The gene calls are TRBV28 and TRBJ2-7; D is unclear. The CDR3 is made up of 15 amino acids. The ends were cut back, 1 base at V and 3 bases at J, with 13 bases in the middle. Germline CDR1 reads MDHEN; CDR2 reads SYDVKM. CDR3 DNA: TGTGCCAGCAGTTTATTTGGGATAAGAAACTACGAGCAGTACTTC. Translation gives CASSLFGIRNYEQYF.

The rearrangement links TRBV6-5 to TRBJ1-5, with 7 positions matching TRBD1. Germline lookup yields CDR1 MNHEY and CDR2 SVGAGI. This CDR3 region has 16 residues. V was clipped by 3 bases and J by 1 base; unmatched bases: 6. The CDR3 nucleotides read TGTGCCAGCAGTTATGGTAGGGGGCTGAGCAATCAGCCCCAGCATTTT. It is translated as CASSYGRGLSNQPQHF.

V gene TRBV19 combines with J gene TRBJ2-5, with 8 bases lining up with TRBD1. Trimming cost V 3 bases and J 5 bases; bases outside gene matches: 8. The germline CDR1 and CDR2 sequences are LNHDA and SQIVND (reference sequence). This CDR3 has 15 residues. The CDR3 DNA is TGTGCCAGTAGTATCGACAGGGGATCGGGTGAGACCCAGTACTTC. Translation gives CASSIDRGSGETQYF.

This clone was counted a single time. This sequence joins TRBV4-2 and TRBJ2-7; no clear D gene. Germline-derived CDR1 and CDR2 are LGHNA and YNFKEQ. The CDR3 is 14 residues long. V was trimmed by 0 bases and J by 1 base, leaving 7 bases between them. CDR3 in DNA: TGTGCCAGCAGCCAAGATTACAGTTCCTACGAGCAGTACTTC. It yields the protein CASSQDYSSYEQYF.

The V call is TRBV4-1, the J call TRBJ1-6; perhaps TRBD1 as D (5 bases). CDR1 and CDR2 from the germline V gene are MGHRA and YSYEKL. This CDR3 region has 15 residues. The V end was cut by 1 base, the J end by 4 bases, with 8 bases between. CDR3 DNA: TGCGCCAGCAGCCAAGTTCAGGGATATAATTCACCCCTCCACTTT. It translates to CASSQVQGYNSPLHF.

This chain uses TRBV27 with TRBJ2-1; D uncertain. The CDR3 has 17 amino acids. Per germline, CDR1 MNHEY and CDR2 SMNVEV (reference sequence). Trimming took 6 bases from V and 0 from J, leaving 18 bases between them. The CDR3 spells CASRPESALSSYNEQFF. The CDR3, as DNA: TGTGCCAGCAGGCCTGAAAGCGCCCTGAGCTCCTACAATGAGCAGTTCTTC.

This clone was found once. The J gene is TRBJ2-3, the V gene TRBV3-1 (or the pseudogene TRBV3-2); 8 bases line up with TRBD2. CDR1 and CDR2 (germline): LGHDT, YNNKEL (reference sequence). The CDR3 is 16 residues long. The V gene end was trimmed by 0 bases and the J gene end by 5 bases; junction bases not matched to a gene: 7. DNA for the CDR3: TGTGCCAGCAGCCAAGATCTTGCGGGGGGAAGAGATACGCAGTATTTT. Translating gives CASSQDLAGGRDTQYF.

The chain links TRBV5-1 to TRBJ1-6; 7 nucleotides agree with TRBD1. The CDR3 has 15 amino acids. V lost 1 base and J lost 9; bases outside the gene matches: 7. In germline, CDR1 is SGHRS, CDR2 YFSETQ. CDR3 loop: CASSLTDRETSPLHF. The DNA of the CDR3 is TGCGCCAGCAGCTTGACAGACAGGGAAACTTCACCCCTCCACTTT.

With regard to this clone: The junction departs from the called germline gene at one end, perhaps through a read error. The rearrangement uses TRBV18 and TRBJ1-1; tentative D call: TRBD1 (5 bases). Germline V gives CDR1 KGHSH, CDR2 LQKENI. The CDR3 length is 13 residues. The CDR3 reads CASSPATDTEAFF. The CDR3 nucleotides are TGTGCCAGCTCACCAGCGACGGACACCGAAGCTTTCTTT.

J is TRBJ2-7 and V is TRBV6-2 or TRBV6-3, with TRBD2 as a possible D gene (5 bases). Trimming cost V 2 bases and J 1 base, with 9 bases left between them. The CDR3 extends over 14 amino acids. Germline-derived CDR1 and CDR2 are MNHEY and SVGEGT. In DNA, the CDR3 is TGTGCCAGCAGTTACGTAGGAGGTTCCTACGAGCAGTACTTC. Its translation is CASSYVGGSYEQYF.

V usage is TRBV2 and J usage is TRBJ1-5, with 12 nucleotides matching TRBD1. This CDR3 region has 15 residues. The J segment lost 6 bases and the V segment lost 6 bases, leaving 6 bases of the junction unmatched. Looked up from germline, CDR1 is SNHLY and CDR2 is FYNNEI. The CDR3 loop is CASSGGQGAVQPQHF. CDR3 nucleotide sequence: TGTGCCAGCAGCGGGGGACAGGGGGCCGTTCAGCCCCAGCATTTT.

The CDR3 spells CASSDPDGGHPNTEAFF. In DNA, the CDR3 is TGTGCCAGCAGTGACCCTGACGGGGGACACCCGAACACTGAAGCTTTCTTT. The chain joins TRBV6-1 to TRBJ1-1; D possibly corresponds to TRBD1 (6 bases). Trimming removed 3 bases from V and 1 base from J, with 18 bases in between. The CDR3 covers 17 residues. Per the germline V gene, CDR1 is MNHNS and CDR2 is SASEGT.

The chain recombines TRBV3-1 (or the pseudogene TRBV3-2) with TRBJ2-2; D unresolved. This CDR3 is 16 amino acids long. The V gene lost 0 bases and the J gene lost 7 bases, with 15 bases spanning the gap. Germline assignment: CDR1 LGHDT and CDR2 YNNKEL (reference sequence). The DNA for the CDR3 is TGTGCCAGCAGCCAAGAGGGTGGCCTTTGGAGCGGGGAGCTGTTTTTT. This translates into CASSQEGGLWSGELFF.

V and J are TRBV4-3 and TRBJ2-3, with 11 positions matching TRBD1. CDR1 is LGHNA and CDR2 is YSLEER in the germline V gene. With V trimmed by 1 base and J by 1 base, 1 base remained unmatched. The CDR3 runs to 16 residues. The DNA for the CDR3 is TGCGCCAGCAGCCAAGTGGGACAGGGGGGCACAGATACGCAGTATTTT. This gives the protein CASSQVGQGGTDTQYF.

The V gene is TRBV2, the J gene TRBJ2-1, with 8 positions matching TRBD2. This CDR3 has 16 amino acids. CDR1 and CDR2 from the germline V gene are SNHLY and FYNNEI. V dropped 7 bases and J dropped 4; count of bases not matched to a gene: 12. DNA for the CDR3: TGTGCCAGCACCCTAATCACTAGCGGAGGTTACAATGAGCAGTTCTTC. Its protein is CASTLITSGGYNEQFF.

The CDR3 spells CASSRRDGGRTYEQYF. In DNA, the CDR3 is TGTGCCAGCAGCCGCAGGGATGGGGGGAGGACCTACGAGCAGTACTTC. This chain links TRBV11-2 with TRBJ2-7, with D possibly being TRBD2 (6 bases). There are 16 residues in the CDR3. The germline gives CDR1 SGHAT, CDR2 FQNNGV. Trimming took 5 bases from V and 2 from J, leaving 19 bases between them.

The chain combines TRBV9 with TRBJ2-7; TRBD2 is a possible D gene (6 bases). V lost 0 bases, J lost 0 bases, and 10 bases lay in between. Germline V gene data show CDR1 as SGDLS and CDR2 as YYNGEE. The length of the CDR3 is 15 residues. CDR3 sequence reads: CASSVDGGNSYEQYF. Here the CDR3 DNA reads TGTGCCAGCAGCGTAGACGGCGGGAACTCCTACGAGCAGTACTTC. The full variable domain, in which reference TRBV9 and TRBJ2-7 provide the parts outside the CDR3, is DSGVTQTPKHLITATGQRVTLRCSPRSGDLSVYWYQQSLDQGLQFLIQYYNGEERAKGNILERFSAQQFPDLHSELNLSSLELGDSALYFCASSVDGGNSYEQYFGPGTRLTVT.